This T cell receptor (beta chain) is drawn from a study of T cells after yellow fever vaccination. Broader study findings: Post-booster repertoires contained most primary-vaccination clones again (roughly 97% CD4, about 90% CD8).

This CDR3 comprises 14 residues. Trimming removed 1 base from V and 5 bases from J, with 11 bases in between. CDR1 and CDR2 from the germline V gene are GTSNPN and SVGIG (reference sequence). Each CDR3 protein gets one entry after TCRdb re-called the 5' RACE reads with MiXCR. The sample contains 510,000 or so distinct CDR3 sequences, about a fifth of which appear only once. Details on this clonotype: Its antigen is as yet unknown.

The chain employs TRBV30 and TRBJ2-2; D may be TRBD2 (6 bases). The sequence was obtained from a man aged 30 to 45 who received the YFV17D yellow fever vaccine. The starting material was PBMCs, obtained 15 days after the yellow fever booster vaccination. DNA for the CDR3: TGTGCCTGGAGTGGCGCGGGGTTAACCGGGGAGCTGTTTTTT. Protein product: CAWSGAGLTGELFF.